This TCR beta chain stems from a study of blood T cell repertoires in COVID-19. Study context: The study drew acute and convalescent COVID-19 samples from the United States, Italy and Spain.

Repertoires were generated with immunoSEQ multiplex PCR, while TCRdb's copy carries only in-frame clones and drops some. The sample has roughly 160,000 clones, around 80% seen once; the top ten hold nearly 3.5%. The CDR3 spans 13 residues. V was pared by 5 bases and J by 4 bases, with 10 bases between. CDR1 and CDR2 (germline): LGHNA, YNFKEQ. Living in roughly 23 US areas, the participants were between roughly 18 and 95 years of age. This rearrangement joins TRBV4-2 to TRBJ2-3, with D possibly TRBD2 on 5 matching bases. The receptor comes from a woman aged 55-69 years who had recovered from COVID-19. Sequencing was performed on PBMCs or T cells enriched from blood (not recorded which). As DNA, the CDR3 is TGTGCCAGCAGCGGAGGTGGAGCAGATACGCAGTATTTT. It encodes CASSGGGADTQYF.